This TCR beta chain originates from a study of T-cell reconstitution after alpha-beta-depleted transplantation in children. Researchers prepared the TCRbeta library using unique molecular identifiers, the study reports. In TCRdb, the PCR reads were re-called with MiXCR into one record per CDR3 protein. The repertoire consists of about 610,000 distinct CDR3 sequences, with roughly 10% occurring once and the leading ten covering approximately 4.1%. In germline, CDR1 is MDHEN, CDR2 SYDVKM. Trimming shortened V by 5 bases and J by 12 bases, and 14 bases separated the two germline ends. This CDR3 contains 12 residues. This clonotype was seen a handful of times.

This TCR was recovered from a human donor who donated a stem cell graft to a child with acute myeloid leukemia. This chain links TRBV28 with TRBJ1-5; D might be TRBD1 (6 bases). Sequencing used PBMCs from the stem cell graft donor, obtained from the stem cell graft. CDR3 nucleotides: TGTGCCAGCAGTCGGGCAGGGGAACGCCAGCATTTT. This codes for CASSRAGERQHF.